This TCR beta chain came from a study of T cells in Graves' hyperthyroidism and ophthalmopathy. Findings and limits, study-wide: Ophthalmopathy was predicted by the model a median of around 5.9 months ahead of onset.

This clonotype was seen many times. No antigen is known for it. This CDR3 is built from 14 residues. Trimming cost V 5 bases and J 1 base, with 9 bases left between them. In germline, CDR1 is MNHEY, CDR2 SVGEGT. What was amplified from RNA transcripts were TCR beta CDR3 regions. The HTBI primer set served for first-round RT-PCR of the TCR CDR3. TCRdb recomputed calls from the multiplex PCR reads with MiXCR, one row per CDR3 protein. The sample has 300,000 to 450,000 distinct CDR3 sequences, about 13% seen once. Newly diagnosed patients aged 18 to 65 had hyperthyroidism of under 2 months' duration. J is TRBJ1-5 and V is TRBV6-2 or TRBV6-3; no firm D call. Sequencing input: blood. The sequence derives from a woman younger than 30 with Graves' hyperthyroidism. This chain's CDR3 is CASSRLGSNQPQHF. Written as DNA, the CDR3 is TGTGCCAGCAGTCGTTTGGGAAGCAATCAGCCCCAGCATTTT.